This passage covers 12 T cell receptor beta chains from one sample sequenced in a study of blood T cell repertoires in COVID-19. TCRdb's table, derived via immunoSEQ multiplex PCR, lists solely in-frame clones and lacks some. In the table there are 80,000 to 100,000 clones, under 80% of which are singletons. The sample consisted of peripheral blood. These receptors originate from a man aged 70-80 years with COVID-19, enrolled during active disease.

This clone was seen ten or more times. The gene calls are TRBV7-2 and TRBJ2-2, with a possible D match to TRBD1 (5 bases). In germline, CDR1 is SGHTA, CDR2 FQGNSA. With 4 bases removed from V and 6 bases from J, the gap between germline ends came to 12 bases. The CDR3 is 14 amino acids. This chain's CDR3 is CASSSSQGPGELFF. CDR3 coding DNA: TGTGCCAGCAGCTCATCTCAGGGTCCCGGGGAGCTGTTTTTT.

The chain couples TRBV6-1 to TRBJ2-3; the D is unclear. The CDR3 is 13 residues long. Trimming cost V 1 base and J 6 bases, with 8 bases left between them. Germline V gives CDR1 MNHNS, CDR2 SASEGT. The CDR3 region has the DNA TGTGCCAGCAGTGAAGGGTCGGTGGATACGCAGTATTTT. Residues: CASSEGSVDTQYF.

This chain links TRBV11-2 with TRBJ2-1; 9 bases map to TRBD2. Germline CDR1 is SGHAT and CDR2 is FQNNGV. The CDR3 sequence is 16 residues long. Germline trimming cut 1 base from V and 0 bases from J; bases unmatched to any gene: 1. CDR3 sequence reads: CASSLGLAASYNEQFF. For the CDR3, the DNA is TGTGCCAGCAGCTTAGGACTAGCGGCCTCCTACAATGAGCAGTTCTTC.

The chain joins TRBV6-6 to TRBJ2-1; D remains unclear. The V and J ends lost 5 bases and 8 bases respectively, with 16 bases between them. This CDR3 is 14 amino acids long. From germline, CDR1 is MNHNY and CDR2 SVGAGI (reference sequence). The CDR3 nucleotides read TGTGCCAGCAGTGGGTCTCTCGGGTTCGATGAGCAGTTCTTC. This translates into CASSGSLGFDEQFF.

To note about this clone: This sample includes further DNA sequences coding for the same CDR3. CDR3 DNA sequence: TGCGCCAGCAGCTTGGCGGGCACCGGGGAGCTGTTTTTT. Translated, it gives CASSLAGTGELFF. The V gene is TRBV5-1, the J gene TRBJ2-2; D unresolved. The CDR3 is 13 amino acids. V was cut by 0 bases and J by 4 bases, with 4 bases left in between. Germline assignment: CDR1 SGHRS and CDR2 YFSETQ. The full variable domain, with the rest looked up from reference TRBV5-1 and TRBJ2-2, is KAGVTQTPRYLIKTRGQQVTLSCSPISGHRSVSWYQQTPGQGLQFLFEYFSETQRNKGNFPGRFSGRQFSNSRSEMNVSTLELGDSALYLCASSLAGTGELFFGEGSRLTVL.

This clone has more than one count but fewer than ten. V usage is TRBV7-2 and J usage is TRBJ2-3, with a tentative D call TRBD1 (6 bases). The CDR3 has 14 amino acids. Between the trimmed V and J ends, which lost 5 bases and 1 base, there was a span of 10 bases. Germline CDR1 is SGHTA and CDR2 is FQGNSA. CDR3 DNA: TGTGCCAGCAGCATCAGGGGTCGCACAGATACGCAGTATTTT. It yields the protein CASSIRGRTDTQYF.

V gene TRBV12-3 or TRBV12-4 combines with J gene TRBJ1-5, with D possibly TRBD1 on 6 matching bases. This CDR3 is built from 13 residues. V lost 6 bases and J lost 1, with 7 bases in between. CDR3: CASRTGSNQPQHF. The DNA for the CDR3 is TGTGCCAGCAGGACAGGCAGCAATCAGCCCCAGCATTTT.

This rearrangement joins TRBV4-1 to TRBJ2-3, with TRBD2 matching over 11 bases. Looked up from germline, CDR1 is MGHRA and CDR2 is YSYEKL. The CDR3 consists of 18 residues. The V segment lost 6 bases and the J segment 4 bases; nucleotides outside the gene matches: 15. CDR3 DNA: TGCGCCAGCAGGCTCGGGCTAGCGGGAGGTGATGGGGCAGATACGCAGTATTTT. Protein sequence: CASRLGLAGGDGADTQYF.

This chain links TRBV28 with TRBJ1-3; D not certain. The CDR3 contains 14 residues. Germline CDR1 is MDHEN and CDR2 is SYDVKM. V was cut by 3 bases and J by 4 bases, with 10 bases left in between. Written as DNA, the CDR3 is TGTGCCAGCAGTTTGGTCCAGTCCGGAAACACCATATATTTT. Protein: CASSLVQSGNTIYF.

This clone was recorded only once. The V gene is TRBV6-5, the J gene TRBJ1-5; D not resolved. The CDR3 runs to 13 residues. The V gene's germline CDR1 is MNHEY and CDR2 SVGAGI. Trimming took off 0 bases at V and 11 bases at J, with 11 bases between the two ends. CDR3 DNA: TGTGCCAGCAGTTACTCAGAGCGAGGATCCCAGCATTTT. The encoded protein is CASSYSERGSQHF.

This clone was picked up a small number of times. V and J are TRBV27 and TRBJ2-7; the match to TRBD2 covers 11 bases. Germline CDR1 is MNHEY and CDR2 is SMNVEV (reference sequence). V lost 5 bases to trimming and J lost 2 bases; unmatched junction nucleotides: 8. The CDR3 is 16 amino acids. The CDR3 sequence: CASSPLTSGTTYEQYF. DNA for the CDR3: TGTGCCAGCAGTCCGCTGACTAGCGGGACTACCTACGAGCAGTACTTC.

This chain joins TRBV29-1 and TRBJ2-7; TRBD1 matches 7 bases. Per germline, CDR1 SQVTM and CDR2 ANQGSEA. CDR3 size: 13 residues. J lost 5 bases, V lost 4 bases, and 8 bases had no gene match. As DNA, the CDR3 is TGCAGCGTTGGCGAAGGGGGCCTCGACGAGCAGTACTTC. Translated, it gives CSVGEGGLDEQYF.